The rows below give T cell receptor beta chains drawn from one sample of a study of blood T cells in healthy people across ages. A single record per CDR3 protein comes from TCRdb applying MiXCR to the 5' RACE reads. The data contain some 370,000 distinct CDR3 sequences, 50% to 60% of them singletons. Material for sequencing was blood. The receptors were gathered from a man aged 55 to 70 in good health. Both conserved end residues are part of each CDR3. The order of the fields is clone size, J gene, V gene, D gene, CDR3 DNA, CDR3 protein. A D gene is named only where the DNA matches it firmly. Clone size is stated in some rows and not others, as once, few, many or a class when expanded.

. | TRBJ2-7 | TRBV18 | . | TGTGCCAGCTCACCAGGGCAAGGGGACGAGCAGTACTTC | CASSPGQGDEQYF
few | TRBJ1-2 | TRBV6-6 | . | TGTGCCAGCACCAGCGTCACGGGGGGGCGAGGCTACACCTTC | CASTSVTGGRGYTF
. | TRBJ2-7 | TRBV21-1 | . | TGTGCCAGCAGCAAACGAAAGCCGGGACAGGGGTCGAGGGAGCAGTACTTC | CASSKRKPGQGSREQYF
. | TRBJ2-5 | TRBV12-3/TRBV12-4 | . | TGTGTCAGCAGTTTCAGGCGGCAGGTGGGAGAGACCCAGTACTTC | CVSSFRRQVGETQYF
. | TRBJ2-3 | TRBV7-2 | . | TGTGCCGGCACTAACACGGATACGCAGTATTTT | CAGTNTDTQYF
. | TRBJ1-1 | TRBV9 | . | TGTGCCAGCAGCGGAGGAGGGGCAGGGAACACTGAAGCTTTCTTT | CASSGGGAGNTEAFF
. | TRBJ1-1 | TRBV6-2/TRBV6-3 | TRBD1 | TGTGCCAGCAGGGGGACAGGGGCGAGCACTGAAGCTTTCTTT | CASRGTGASTEAFF
. | TRBJ2-7 | TRBV9 | TRBD1 | TGTGCCAGCAGCGTCCGGGACAGGGGATTTGGCGAGCAGTACTTC | CASSVRDRGFGEQYF
. | TRBJ1-2 | TRBV18 | TRBD1 | TGTGCCAGCGCTGGACAGGGGTTATTTGGCTACACCTTC | CASAGQGLFGYTF
. | TRBJ1-2 | TRBV20-1 | TRBD1 | TGCAGTGCTGCACAGGGGCCTGGCTACACCTTC | CSAAQGPGYTF
. | TRBJ1-1 | TRBV4-2 | . | TGTGCCAGCAGCCAATCCGTGGCGGCAGGGGATGTGGTGAACACTGAAGCTTTCTTT | CASSQSVAAGDVVNTEAFF
many | TRBJ2-1 | TRBV20-1 | . | TGCAGTGCTCCGCGCAGCTTGCAAGAGCAGTTCTTC | CSAPRSLQEQFF
. | TRBJ2-1 | TRBV15 | TRBD2 | TGTGCCACCAGCAGCGACGCTAGCGGCTCCTACAATGAGCAGTTCTTC | CATSSDASGSYNEQFF
. | TRBJ1-2 | TRBV9 | . | TGTGCCAGCAGCGTCGACTTTGGGGAGAACGCTAACCATGGCTACACCTTC | CASSVDFGENANHGYTF
. | TRBJ2-7 | TRBV6-5 | TRBD1 | TGTGCCAGCAGTCCGGGGACAGGGAGGTACGAGCAGTACTTC | CASSPGTGRYEQYF
. | TRBJ2-3 | TRBV5-4 | . | TGTGCCAGCAGCTTGGTGGGGTGGCAGGGTACAGATACGCAGTATTTT | CASSLVGWQGTDTQYF
. | TRBJ2-7 | TRBV29-1 | TRBD1 | TGCAGCGCCATTCCTCCGGGACAGGGGACTGTCGAGCAGTACTTC | CSAIPPGQGTVEQYF
. | TRBJ1-6 | TRBV11-2 | . | TGTGCCAGTCCTGCGGGGCCCTCCTATAATTCACCCCTCCACTTT | CASPAGPSYNSPLHF
. | TRBJ1-1 | TRBV5-4 | TRBD1 | TGTGCCAGCAGCTTATCGCCAGGGGCCACAGGGGGAGGAACTGAAGCTTTCTTT | CASSLSPGATGGGTEAFF
many | TRBJ2-7 | TRBV7-2 | . | TGTGCCAGCAGCTTTCGGAACTACGAGCAGTACTTC | CASSFRNYEQYF
few | TRBJ2-7 | TRBV28 | TRBD2 | TGTGCCAGCACCCGTCTGGGGGTAGCGGGAGCAGGTGAGCAGTACTTC | CASTRLGVAGAGEQYF
. | TRBJ2-6 | TRBV10-3 | . | TGTGCCATCAGTGAGTCGATAGGCGGGGCCAACGTCCTGACTTTC | CAISESIGGANVLTF
once | TRBJ1-1 | TRBV7-8 | . | TGTGCCAGCAGCTCTACACGGGACGGTCGTGAAGCTTTCTTT | CASSSTRDGREAFF
. | TRBJ1-4 | TRBV7-6 | . | TGTGCCAGCTCCCTTAGCTTAAATTTGGCAGGCGGTGCAACTAATGAAAAACTGTTTTTT | CASSLSLNLAGGATNEKLFF